This TCR beta chain originates from a study of blood T cell repertoires in COVID-19. Across the study: Donors in the United States, Italy and Spain gave samples during acute or convalescent COVID-19.

The germline gives CDR1 SGHNT, CDR2 YYREEE (reference sequence). The CDR3 extends over 14 amino acids. The V gene lost 0 bases and the J gene lost 3 bases, with 10 bases spanning the gap. The assay was immunoSEQ multiplex PCR, and TCRdb's table has in-frame clones only and misses some. The sample carries about 210,000 clones, 70% to 90% recorded once. This chain joins TRBV5-4 and TRBJ2-7, with a possible D match to TRBD1 (7 bases). Specimen: PBMCs or T cells enriched from blood (not recorded which). The TCR sequence derives from a man in his forties who had recovered from COVID-19. The CDR3 bases are TGTGCCAGCAGCTTGGGGCAGGGGGGCTACGAGCAGTACTTC. Protein sequence: CASSLGQGGYEQYF.